This section outlines one TCR beta chain sequence together with its context. The antigen it recognizes is unknown. No qualities accompany the bases; no much larger clone lies one base away. This entry belongs to a study of T cell changes during pregnancy in multiple sclerosis (dated by TCRdb to between 2018 and 2021). Study-level background: The study looked at changes in the T cell repertoire across pregnancy in women with multiple sclerosis.

The CDR3 holds 18 amino acids from the cysteine to the phenylalanine. Only the CDR3 part of the read is kept: 54 bases, read in frame from the first base. The method behind the library was the immunoSEQ multiplex PCR assay. Drawn from immuneACCESS, this table holds only the in-frame rearrangements with V and J called that TCRdb kept. Clones are partly lost; checked studies trace under half to an unresolved V gene and leave the rest unexplained. For this sample the table gives around 56,000 clones, of which about 90% were detected only once. Around 0.8% of the sample rests with the top ten. Sequencing used CD4+ T cells from peripheral blood mononuclear cells, obtained in the first trimester of pregnancy. The chain is assembled from TRBV12-2 and TRBJ1-4. TRBV12-2 is annotated as a pseudogene. This sequence was found in a female donor with multiple sclerosis, enrolled in a pregnancy study. For the CDR3, the sequence is CASRFRRGFRITNEKLFF. DNA sequence: TGTGCAAGTCGCTTCCGCCGGGGTTTTCGGATTACTAATGAAAAACTGTTTTTT.